This passage covers 27 T cell receptor beta chains from one sample sequenced in a study of blood T cells in healthy people across ages. A J-beta primer mix and a sample-barcoded 5' primer were used in a second PCR of roughly 6 to 11 cycles. TCRdb independently ran MiXCR on the 5' RACE reads; one entry per CDR3 protein. The sample consists of approximately 600,000 distinct CDR3 sequences, under 65% of them appearing once. Source material: blood. The receptor source for this set is a man aged 55-75 years in good health.

The gene calls are TRBV7-2 and TRBJ2-2; TRBD2 agrees at 7 bases. V trimming: 2 bases; J trimming: 1 base; junction bases outside the gene matches: 4. The CDR3 totals 16 residues. Germline assignment: CDR1 SGHTA and CDR2 FQGNSA. This CDR3 is CASSLRGGWNTGELFF. CDR3 nucleotide sequence: TGTGCCAGCAGCTTACGGGGAGGGTGGAACACCGGGGAGCTGTTTTTT.

The chain carries TRBV20-1 and TRBJ2-7; 8 bases agree with TRBD2. The V and J ends lost 6 bases and 7 bases, in that order; junction bases with no gene match: 17. Germline V lookup: CDR1 DFQATT, CDR2 SNEGSKA (reference sequence). The CDR3 is 15 residues long. The CDR3, as DNA: TGCAGTGCCCTACCGCCGGGGGGGCCCAACAATGAGCAGTACTTC. It codes for CSALPPGGPNNEQYF.

V gene TRBV6-4 combines with J gene TRBJ1-6, with 8 bases identical to TRBD1. CDR1 and CDR2 (germline): MRHNA, SNTAGT. The V gene end was trimmed by 8 bases and the J gene end by 8 bases; junction bases not matched to a gene: 5. CDR3 length: 13 residues. In DNA form, the CDR3 reads TGTGCCAGCGGGGCGGACAGGGATTCACCCCTCCACTTT. Protein: CASGADRDSPLHF.

The chain combines TRBV6-2 or TRBV6-3 with TRBJ1-2; 7 bases are shared with TRBD1. In germline, CDR1 is MNHEY, CDR2 SVGEGT. This CDR3 spans 15 amino acids. V shed 5 bases, J shed 2 bases, and the junction held 8 bases outside the gene matches. The chain's CDR3 is CASSQGDRRNYGYTF. CDR3 DNA sequence: TGTGCCAGCAGTCAAGGGGACAGAAGGAACTATGGCTACACCTTC.

This chain connects TRBV6-2 or TRBV6-3 to TRBJ2-5; D not resolved. The CDR3 has 13 residues. Germline V CDR1 and CDR2: MNHEY, SVGEGT. Trimming stripped 6 bases from V and 5 bases from J, with 13 bases between. The CDR3 spells CASRLPSVETQYF. The CDR3 region has the DNA TGTGCCAGCAGGCTACCGTCCGTGGAGACCCAGTACTTC.

This clonotype was found once. V and J are TRBV5-1 and TRBJ2-5, with 10 positions matching TRBD2. V trimming: 0 bases; J trimming: 11 bases; junction bases outside the gene matches: 16. Per the germline V gene, CDR1 is SGHRS and CDR2 is YFSETQ. The CDR3 runs 17 residues. The CDR3 DNA is TGCGCCAGCAGCTTGGGCCCTGTAGCGGGGGGCCCCAATGAGCAGTACTTC. It yields the protein CASSLGPVAGGPNEQYF.

The genes are TRBV6-5 and TRBJ1-6, with no clear D. With 2 bases removed from V and 8 bases from J, the gap between germline ends came to 10 bases. The CDR3 is 14 residues long. Per the germline V gene, CDR1 is MNHEY and CDR2 is SVGAGI. For the CDR3, the DNA is TGTGCCAGCAGTTACGCGAAACGGGATTCACCCCTCCACTTT. This sequence encodes CASSYAKRDSPLHF.

A word on this clonotype: An end of the junction does not agree with germline; a read error may underlie this. The chain employs TRBV7-2 and TRBJ2-1; D uncertain. Germline assignment: CDR1 SGHTA and CDR2 FQGNSA. The CDR3 is 12 residues long. The CDR3 loop is CASSILGNERFF. The CDR3 nucleotides read TGTGCCAGCAGCATTTTGGGGAATGAGCGGTTCTTC. Variable domain in full (rest from reference TRBV7-2 and TRBJ2-1): GAGVSQSPSNKVTEKGKDVELRCDPISGHTALYWYRQSLGQGLEFLIYFQGNSAPDKSGLPSDRFSAERTGGSVSTLTIQRTQQEDSAVYLCASSILGNERFFGPGTRLTVL.

This clonotype was counted a few times. This sequence joins TRBV20-1 and TRBJ2-7, with unresolved D. Germline V gene data show CDR1 as DFQATT and CDR2 as SNEGSKA (reference sequence). The CDR3 extends over 13 amino acids. Trimming removed 0 bases at V and 7 bases at J, with 13 bases between. The DNA of the CDR3 is TGCAGTGCTAGAGATACGGTAGGGCGAGAGCAGTACTTC. Translated: CSARDTVGREQYF.

The chain has TRBV10-1 and TRBJ2-5; D gene uncertain. V was clipped by 4 bases and J by 2 bases, with 8 bases between them. This CDR3 is 13 amino acids long. Germline CDR1 WNHNN, CDR2 SYGVQD (reference sequence). The CDR3 DNA follows: TGCGCCAGCAGTGTCGACTGGCAAGAGACCCAGTACTTC. Protein product: CASSVDWQETQYF.

The chain's CDR3 is CASNIRGPGNQPQHF. The CDR3 coding sequence is TGTGCCAGCAACATCAGGGGGCCGGGCAATCAGCCCCAGCATTTT. The chain links TRBV2 to TRBJ1-5, with 8 bases that match TRBD1. This CDR3 is built from 15 residues. Germline CDR1 and CDR2: SNHLY and FYNNEI. With V trimmed by 7 bases and J by 2 bases, 7 bases remained unmatched.

This chain uses TRBV5-1 with TRBJ2-5; 10 positions agree with TRBD2. V was pared by 4 bases and J by 5 bases, with 11 bases of the junction left unmatched. This CDR3 is 16 amino acids long. Looked up from germline, CDR1 is SGHRS and CDR2 is YFSETQ. The CDR3 here is CASSPRLAGAGETQYF. Written as DNA, the CDR3 is TGCGCCAGCAGCCCAAGACTAGCGGGCGCCGGGGAGACCCAGTACTTC.

For this clonotype: A read error may produce the germline difference seen at one junction end. The gene calls are TRBV3-1 and TRBJ2-1; D unresolved. CDR3 length equals 15 residues. Germline-derived CDR1 and CDR2 are LGHDT and YNNKEL (reference sequence). This CDR3 reads CAGSQARSSYNEQFF. The CDR3 bases are TGTGCCGGCAGCCAGGCTAGGAGCTCCTACAATGAGCAGTTCTTC.

The V gene is TRBV11-3, the J gene TRBJ2-7; unclear D gene. Trimming stripped 0 bases from V and 7 bases from J, with 7 bases between. The CDR3 runs to 12 residues. Per the germline V gene, CDR1 is SGHNT and CDR2 is YENEEA. CDR3 nucleotides: TGTGCCAGCAGCTTAGACGCGGATGAGCAGTACTTC. The encoded protein is CASSLDADEQYF.

This clonotype was observed once. This may be a read error, as it is one base from a much larger clone. V gene TRBV5-1 combines with J gene TRBJ1-1; no clear D. CDR1 is SGHRS, CDR2 YFSETQ, per germline. This CDR3 comprises 13 residues. The CDR3 is CTSQGRLNTEAFF. CDR3 DNA: TGCACCAGCCAAGGACGGTTGAACACTGAAGCTTTCTTT.

The chain uses TRBV2 and TRBJ2-1; 11 bases fit TRBD2. This CDR3 contains 14 residues. V lost 8 bases and J lost 4; bases outside the gene matches: 4. CDR1 and CDR2 from the germline V gene are SNHLY and FYNNEI. CDR3 in DNA: TGTGCCAGCCAGAGACTAGCGGGGTACAATGAGCAGTTCTTC. Encoded protein: CASQRLAGYNEQFF.

This clonotype was counted between two and nine times. The chain carries TRBV29-1 and TRBJ2-1; D might be TRBD2 (5 bases). The CDR3 length is 17 residues. The V gene lost 0 bases and the J gene lost 7 bases, with 22 bases spanning the gap. Germline CDR1 SQVTM, CDR2 ANQGSEA. The CDR3 here is CSVEDRSGILVGNEQFF. CDR3 DNA sequence: TGCAGCGTTGAAGATCGCTCCGGGATCCTAGTTGGTAATGAGCAGTTCTTC.

This clonotype was seen a few times. This chain uses TRBV4-2 with TRBJ2-3; D call uncertain. Per the germline V gene, CDR1 is LGHNA and CDR2 is YNFKEQ. V lost 0 bases and J lost 0, with 16 bases in between. This CDR3 spans 18 amino acids. Here the CDR3 reads CASSQDKGSPKSTDTQYF. As DNA, the CDR3 is TGTGCCAGCAGCCAAGATAAAGGGTCGCCCAAGAGCACAGATACGCAGTATTTT.

The chain is built from TRBV6-5 and TRBJ1-4; maybe TRBD1 (6 bases). Germline V lookup: CDR1 MNHEY, CDR2 SVGAGI. CDR3 length equals 14 residues. The V end was cut by 6 bases, the J end by 2 bases, with 10 bases between. The CDR3 protein is CASRDGGTNEKLFF. In nucleotides, the CDR3 is TGTGCCAGCAGAGACGGGGGCACTAATGAAAAACTGTTTTTT.

The chain carries TRBV2 and TRBJ1-1; possible D gene TRBD1, 5 bases. Trimming left V 4 bases short and J 4 bases short, with 13 bases between. The length of the CDR3 is 14 residues. Per germline, CDR1 SNHLY and CDR2 FYNNEI. CDR3 bases: TGTGCCAGCAGTGCTCCGGCAGGGACCACTGAAGCTTTCTTT. Translation: CASSAPAGTTEAFF.

Written as DNA, the CDR3 is TGTGCCAGCAGCCAAGAATTCGGGACAGGGTCTCCCAATGAGCAGTTCTTC. Translating it yields CASSQEFGTGSPNEQFF. The chain is built from TRBV3-1 and TRBJ2-1; TRBD1 matches 9 bases. The ends lost 0 bases at V and 6 bases at J; junction bases unmatched: 9. CDR1 and CDR2 from the germline V gene are LGHDT and YNNKEL (reference sequence). The CDR3 contains 17 residues.

The genes are TRBV25-1 and TRBJ2-7, with D perhaps matching TRBD2 (7 bases). V lost 1 base and J 4 bases, leaving 14 bases between the germline ends. CDR3 length equals 15 residues. Per the germline V gene, CDR1 is MGHDK and CDR2 is SYGVNS. CDR3 sequence (DNA): TGTGCCAGCAGTGAATGGGGCGGGGGCCGGTACGAGCAGTACTTC. This encodes CASSEWGGGRYEQYF.

The chain employs TRBV4-1 and TRBJ2-1; TRBD1 aligns across 7 bases. Germline V CDR1 and CDR2: MGHRA, YSYEKL. Trimming took 2 bases from V and 12 from J; bases not matched to a gene: 10. The CDR3 is 14 residues long. The CDR3 sequence is CASSQPPTRQGQFF. CDR3 sequence (DNA): TGCGCCAGCAGCCAACCCCCGACAAGACAGGGGCAGTTCTTC.

This sequence joins TRBV25-1 and TRBJ2-7; D gene uncertain. CDR1 MGHDK and CDR2 SYGVNS come from the germline V gene. This CDR3 has 11 amino acids. V lost 8 bases and J 3 bases, leaving 8 bases between the germline ends. The chain's CDR3 is CASEQSYEQYF. CDR3 nucleotides: TGTGCCAGCGAACAGAGCTACGAGCAGTACTTC.

The genes are TRBV6-6 and TRBJ2-3; the match to TRBD2 covers 8 bases. This CDR3 is built from 16 residues. The ends lost 2 bases at V and 6 bases at J; junction bases unmatched: 10. Germline-derived CDR1 and CDR2 are MNHNY and SVGAGI (reference sequence). The CDR3 nucleotides are TGTGCCAGCAGTTACCCACCCAGGCGGGGGGAGGATACGCAGTATTTT. It specifies CASSYPPRRGEDTQYF.

The chain is built from TRBV24-1 and TRBJ1-2; a weak D match, TRBD1 (5 bases). Germline CDR1 is KGHDR and CDR2 is SFDVKD. The CDR3 is 20 residues long. V lost 3 bases to trimming and J lost 3 bases, with 28 bases between them. The CDR3 DNA reads TGTGCCACCAGTGATCCCCGTGGGTCCAGGCAGGGCCCTCGGGACTATGGCTACACCTTC. It yields the protein CATSDPRGSRQGPRDYGYTF.

Only a few counts were recorded for this clonotype. The chain is built from TRBV20-1 and TRBJ1-4, with a possible D match to TRBD1 (5 bases). Germline V gives CDR1 DFQATT, CDR2 SNEGSKA (reference sequence). This CDR3 is built from 15 residues. V shed 6 bases and J shed 8 bases, with 22 bases lying between them. The CDR3 here is CSANEPARAREKLFF. CDR3 nucleotides: TGCAGTGCCAACGAGCCCGCCAGGGCGAGGGAAAAACTGTTTTTT.